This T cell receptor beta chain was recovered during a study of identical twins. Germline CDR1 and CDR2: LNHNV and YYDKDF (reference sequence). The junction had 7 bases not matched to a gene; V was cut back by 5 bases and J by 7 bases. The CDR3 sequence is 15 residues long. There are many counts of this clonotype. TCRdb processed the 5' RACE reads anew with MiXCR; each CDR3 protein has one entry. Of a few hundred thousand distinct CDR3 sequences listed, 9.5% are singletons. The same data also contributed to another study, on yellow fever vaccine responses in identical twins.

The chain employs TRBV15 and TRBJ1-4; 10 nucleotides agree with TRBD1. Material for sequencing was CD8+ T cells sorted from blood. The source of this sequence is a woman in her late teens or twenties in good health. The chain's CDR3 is CATSHEGQGGEKLFF. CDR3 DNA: TGTGCCACCAGCCACGAAGGACAGGGGGGTGAAAAACTGTTTTTT. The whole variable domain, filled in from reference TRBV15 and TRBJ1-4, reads DAMVIQNPRYQVTQFGKPVTLSCSQTLNHNVMYWYQQKSSQAPKLLFHYYDKDFNNEADTPDNFQSRRPNTSFCFLDIRSPGLGDTAMYLCATSHEGQGGEKLFFGSGTQLSVL.